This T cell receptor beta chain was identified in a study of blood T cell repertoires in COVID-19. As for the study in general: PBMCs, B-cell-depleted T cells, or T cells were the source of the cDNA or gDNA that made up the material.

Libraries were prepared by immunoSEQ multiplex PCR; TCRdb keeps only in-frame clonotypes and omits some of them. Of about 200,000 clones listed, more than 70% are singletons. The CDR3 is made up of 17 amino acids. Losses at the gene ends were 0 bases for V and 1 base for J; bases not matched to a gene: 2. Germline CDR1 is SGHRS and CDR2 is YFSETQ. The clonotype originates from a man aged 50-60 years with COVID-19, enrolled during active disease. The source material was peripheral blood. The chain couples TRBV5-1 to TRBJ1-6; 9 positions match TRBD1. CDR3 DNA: TGCGCCAGCAGCTTGGAAGGGACAGGGTCCTATAATTCACCCCTCCACTTT. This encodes CASSLEGTGSYNSPLHF.